These 30 T cell receptor beta chains were sequenced from one sample in a study of blood T cell repertoires in COVID-19. Profiling relied on immunoSEQ multiplex PCR, and the TCRdb table lists in-frame clones only, not all of them. The table has 40,000 to 55,000 clones, about 78% seen once. Sequences were obtained from PBMCs or T cells enriched from blood (not recorded which). The receptors shown here come from a woman aged 45-59 years with acute COVID-19.

A single count supports this clone. The chain joins TRBV28 to TRBJ1-3, with D perhaps matching TRBD1 (6 bases). Trimming shortened V by 8 bases and J by 4 bases, and 18 bases separated the two germline ends. The CDR3 totals 15 residues. Germline values: CDR1 MDHEN, CDR2 SYDVKM. Here the CDR3 DNA reads TGTGCCAGCCAGGCTGGGGGCGCTTCCGGAAACACCATATATTTT. Translated: CASQAGGASGNTIYF.

The rearrangement uses TRBV28 and TRBJ2-5, with 7 bases lining up with TRBD2. This CDR3 comprises 15 residues. The junction had 5 bases not matched to a gene; V was cut back by 3 bases and J by 1 base. Germline V gene lookup returns CDR1 MDHEN and CDR2 SYDVKM. In DNA form, the CDR3 reads TGTGCCAGCAGTTTGCGGAGCGGGGCCCAAGAGACCCAGTACTTC. It codes for CASSLRSGAQETQYF.

The rearrangement links TRBV7-9 to TRBJ2-5, with 9 positions matching TRBD1. The ends lost 4 bases at V and 5 bases at J; junction bases unmatched: 11. The CDR3 extends over 16 amino acids. Germline assignment: CDR1 SEHNR and CDR2 FQNEAQ (reference sequence). The CDR3 is CASSSLIRDRAETQYF. CDR3 sequence (DNA): TGTGCCAGCAGCTCACTTATCCGGGACAGGGCCGAGACCCAGTACTTC.

The gene calls are TRBV10-3 and TRBJ2-5; TRBD2 matches 9 bases. The V and J ends lost 1 base and 3 bases, in that order; junction bases with no gene match: 3. The CDR3 extends over 15 amino acids. CDR1 and CDR2 (germline): ENHRY, SYGVKD. CDR3 sequence reads: CAISEWGTSKETQYF. CDR3 in DNA: TGTGCCATCAGTGAGTGGGGGACTAGCAAAGAGACCCAGTACTTC.

V and J are TRBV7-2 and TRBJ2-5; D is possibly TRBD2 (6 bases). From germline, CDR1 is SGHTA and CDR2 FQGNSA. The CDR3 runs to 15 residues. Trimming left V 3 bases short and J 4 bases short, with 15 bases between. The CDR3 reads CASSLQGLQTETQYF. Written as DNA, the CDR3 is TGTGCCAGCAGCTTGCAGGGACTCCAAACAGAGACCCAGTACTTC. Full variable domain (remainder filled in from reference TRBV7-2 and TRBJ2-5): GAGVSQSPSNKVTEKGKDVELRCDPISGHTALYWYRQSLGQGLEFLIYFQGNSAPDKSGLPSDRFSAERTGGSVSTLTIQRTQQEDSAVYLCASSLQGLQTETQYFGPGTRLLVL.

The rearrangement links TRBV9 to TRBJ2-5; 9 nucleotides line up with TRBD2. The V segment lost 3 bases and the J segment 5 bases; nucleotides outside the gene matches: 8. Germline loops: CDR1 SGDLS, CDR2 YYNGEE. The CDR3 covers 15 residues. CDR3: CASSGFSGGRETQYF. The CDR3, as DNA: TGTGCCAGCAGCGGTTTTAGCGGGGGTAGGGAGACCCAGTACTTC. Together with reference TRBV9 and TRBJ2-5, the CDR3 gives the full variable domain: DSGVTQTPKHLITATGQRVTLRCSPRSGDLSVYWYQQSLDQGLQFLIQYYNGEERAKGNILERFSAQQFPDLHSELNLSSLELGDSALYFCASSGFSGGRETQYFGPGTRLLVL.

The rearrangement joins TRBV6-1 to TRBJ1-2; D ambiguous. The CDR3 consists of 12 residues. Germline V gene data show CDR1 as MNHNS and CDR2 as SASEGT. Trimming took off 2 bases at V and 7 bases at J, with 8 bases between the two ends. The CDR3 DNA reads TGTGCCAGCAGTGAACCTAGGCGTGGCTACACCTTC. This gives the protein CASSEPRRGYTF.

This chain uses TRBV29-1 with TRBJ2-7, with 8 bases fitting TRBD1. The germline V gene encodes CDR1 SQVTM and CDR2 ANQGSEA. V shed 4 bases and J 6 bases; nucleotides not matched to a gene: 14. The CDR3 covers 15 residues. In nucleotides, the CDR3 is TGCAGCGTTGGTTCGGGGACAGGCGGCACGTTCGAGCAGTACTTC. Translation gives CSVGSGTGGTFEQYF.

This rearrangement joins TRBV2 to TRBJ2-3; D unresolved. CDR3 length: 13 residues. The germline gives CDR1 SNHLY, CDR2 FYNNEI. V was shortened by 1 base and J by 6 bases, with 8 bases between the two germline ends. CDR3 DNA: TGTGCCAGCAGTGAAGTCAATCCCGATACGCAGTATTTT. It codes for CASSEVNPDTQYF.

The chain carries TRBV29-1 and TRBJ2-7, with a possible D match to TRBD2 (6 bases). V lost 1 base to trimming and J lost 2 bases, with 12 bases between them. This CDR3 region has 14 residues. Looked up from germline, CDR1 is SQVTM and CDR2 is ANQGSEA. This chain's CDR3 is CSVEGGAGTYEQYF. CDR3 sequence (DNA): TGCAGCGTTGAAGGCGGGGCAGGCACCTACGAGCAGTACTTC.

This clone showed up just once. The rearrangement joins TRBV30 to TRBJ2-3, with 11 nucleotides matching TRBD2. V was pared by 2 bases and J by 4 bases, with 8 bases of the junction left unmatched. Germline V gives CDR1 GTSNPN, CDR2 SVGIG (reference sequence). There are 16 residues in the CDR3. The CDR3 loop reads CAWSLAGGPSPDTQYF. In DNA form, the CDR3 reads TGTGCCTGGAGTTTAGCGGGGGGGCCTTCCCCAGATACGCAGTATTTT.

The chain has TRBV5-6 and TRBJ1-4, with D possibly TRBD1 on 5 matching bases. Per germline, CDR1 SGHDT and CDR2 YYEEEE. V was cut by 4 bases and J by 4 bases, with 11 bases left in between. This CDR3 is built from 14 residues. CDR3 in DNA: TGTGCCAGCAGCCGGGGGACGGGTAATGAAAAACTGTTTTTT. Protein product: CASSRGTGNEKLFF. Full variable domain (remainder filled in from reference TRBV5-6 and TRBJ1-4): DAGVTQSPTHLIKTRGQQVTLRCSPKSGHDTVSWYQQALGQGPQFIFQYYEEEERQRGNFPDRFSGHQFPNYSSELNVNALLLGDSALYLCASSRGTGNEKLFFGSGTQLSVL.

In DNA, the CDR3 is TGTGCCAGCAGCTCTCCGGGACAGTTGAACACTGAAGCTTTCTTT. Translation: CASSSPGQLNTEAFF. The chain links TRBV7-3 to TRBJ1-1, with 7 nucleotides matching TRBD1. CDR1 and CDR2 (germline): SGHTA, FQGTGA. There are 15 residues in the CDR3. J gave up 0 bases and V 4 bases, and 5 bases lay outside the gene matches.

The V call is TRBV12-3 or TRBV12-4, the J call TRBJ1-2, with TRBD1 matching over 9 bases. After removal of 10 bases from V and 8 bases from J, the junction contained 11 bases not matched to a gene. The CDR3 extends over 13 amino acids. The chain's CDR3 is CAIPSGTGYGYTF. The CDR3 region has the DNA TGTGCCATTCCGAGTGGGACAGGGTACGGCTACACCTTC.

The chain combines TRBV5-6 with TRBJ2-3, with D possibly TRBD1 on 7 matching bases. V lost 4 bases, J lost 6 bases, and 18 bases lay in between. From germline, CDR1 is SGHDT and CDR2 YYEEEE. This CDR3 is built from 15 residues. CDR3 protein: CASSAEGAGLDTQYF. CDR3 in DNA: TGTGCCAGCAGCGCGGAGGGGGCGGGATTGGATACGCAGTATTTT.

Here the CDR3 reads CATGDYANTGELFF. The DNA of the CDR3 is TGTGCCACCGGGGACTACGCGAACACCGGGGAGCTGTTTTTT. This chain links TRBV10-3 with TRBJ2-2; 7 nucleotides match TRBD2. With 10 bases clipped from V and 0 bases from J, the junction kept 5 bases outside the gene matches. Germline V gene data show CDR1 as ENHRY and CDR2 as SYGVKD. This CDR3 comprises 14 residues.

The chain links TRBV12-5 to TRBJ1-4, with D possibly matching TRBD1 (6 bases). The CDR3 has 14 residues. The germline CDR1 and CDR2 sequences are LGHNT and FRNRAP. The V end was cut by 3 bases, the J end by 8 bases, with 13 bases between. The CDR3 region is CASGFWTEGEKLFF. The CDR3 DNA follows: TGTGCTAGTGGTTTTTGGACAGAAGGGGAAAAACTGTTTTTT.

The rearrangement joins TRBV5-4 to TRBJ2-3, with a weak D call TRBD2 (6 bases). Looked up from germline, CDR1 is SGHNT and CDR2 is YYREEE (reference sequence). There are 13 residues in the CDR3. Deletions cut 3 bases from V and 6 bases from J, with 11 bases between. This chain's CDR3 is CASSSGGGDTQYF. The CDR3 DNA reads TGTGCCAGCAGCTCCGGGGGAGGTGATACGCAGTATTTT. Complete variable domain (other parts from reference TRBV5-4 and TRBJ2-3): ETGVTQSPTHLIKTRGQQVTLRCSSQSGHNTVSWYQQALGQGPQFIFQYYREEENGRGNFPPRFSGLQFPNYSSELNVNALELDDSALYLCASSSGGGDTQYFGPGTRLTVL.

This clone was observed a handful of times. The genes are TRBV7-9 and TRBJ1-2; 7 nucleotides line up with TRBD1. The V segment lost 1 base and the J segment 0 bases; nucleotides outside the gene matches: 2. There are 15 residues in the CDR3. CDR1 is SEHNR and CDR2 is FQNEAQ in the germline V gene (reference sequence). The CDR3 loop is CASSLETGTNYGYTF. CDR3 nucleotide sequence: TGTGCCAGCAGCTTAGAGACAGGGACTAACTATGGCTACACCTTC.

The chain links TRBV5-8 to TRBJ1-6; 7 nucleotides line up with TRBD1. This CDR3 comprises 14 residues. The V gene end was trimmed by 3 bases and the J gene end by 14 bases; junction bases not matched to a gene: 11. Germline V gene lookup returns CDR1 SGHTS and CDR2 YDEGEE. For the CDR3, the DNA is TGTGCCAGCAGCTCCCGGGACAGCCGACGGACCCTCCACTTT. It codes for CASSSRDSRRTLHF.

The chain is built from TRBV4-1 and TRBJ1-2; 8 positions agree with TRBD1. From germline, CDR1 is MGHRA and CDR2 YSYEKL. This CDR3 is 18 amino acids long. After removal of 0 bases from V and 1 base from J, the junction contained 10 bases not matched to a gene. CDR3 sequence (DNA): TGCGCCAGCAGCCAAGACCTCTGGACAGGGTTGGGTAACTATGGCTACACCTTC. Its translation: CASSQDLWTGLGNYGYTF.

The sample holds a few counts of this clone. V gene TRBV4-1 combines with J gene TRBJ1-5; D is undetermined. The CDR3 extends over 14 amino acids. CDR1 MGHRA and CDR2 YSYEKL come from the germline V gene. The V end was cut by 0 bases, the J end by 5 bases, with 8 bases between. The CDR3 loop is CASSQEWEDQPQHF. For the CDR3, the DNA is TGCGCCAGCAGCCAAGAATGGGAGGATCAGCCCCAGCATTTT.

V gene TRBV11-1 combines with J gene TRBJ2-7, with D perhaps matching TRBD2 (6 bases). The germline CDR1 and CDR2 sequences are SGHAT and FQDESV (reference sequence). The CDR3 spans 15 residues. The ends were cut back, 1 base at V and 0 bases at J, with 10 bases in the middle. CDR3 nucleotide sequence: TGTGCCAGCAGCTTAGTTGTCGGGGGCTCCTACGAGCAGTACTTC. Translated: CASSLVVGGSYEQYF.

This clone was recorded only once. The V gene is TRBV3-1 (or the pseudogene TRBV3-2), the J gene TRBJ2-3; TRBD1 might be the D (5 bases). Germline loops: CDR1 LGHDT, CDR2 YNNKEL (reference sequence). Deletions cut 0 bases from V and 2 bases from J, with 12 bases between. This CDR3 is built from 16 residues. Here the CDR3 reads CASSQEGREFTDTQYF. The CDR3, as DNA: TGTGCCAGCAGCCAAGAGGGCAGGGAATTCACAGATACGCAGTATTTT.

The chain couples TRBV11-3 to TRBJ1-2, with D possibly TRBD1 on 6 matching bases. V lost 4 bases to trimming and J lost 3 bases, with 9 bases between them. CDR1 SGHNT and CDR2 YENEEA come from the germline V gene. The CDR3 runs to 13 residues. This CDR3 reads CASSSQGYYGYTF. The CDR3 DNA sequence: TGTGCCAGCAGCTCACAGGGCTACTATGGCTACACCTTC.

J is TRBJ2-1 and V is TRBV2, with 13 nucleotides matching TRBD2. The CDR3 sequence is 15 residues long. Germline values: CDR1 SNHLY, CDR2 FYNNEI. Unmatched junction bases numbered 5, after V lost 0 bases and J lost 12 bases. The CDR3 is CASSEALRLAGGQFF. CDR3 bases: TGTGCCAGCAGTGAAGCGCTTCGACTAGCGGGGGGGCAGTTCTTC.

This clone has only a few counts. This chain connects TRBV19 to TRBJ1-2; no clear D gene. The CDR3 consists of 13 residues. CDR1 is LNHDA, CDR2 SQIVND, per germline (reference sequence). Trimming removed 5 bases at V and 4 bases at J, with 11 bases between. CDR3 in DNA: TGTGCCAGTAGTCTCGACACGCTCTATGGCTACACCTTC. This translates into CASSLDTLYGYTF.

The chain carries TRBV4-1 and TRBJ1-4, with TRBD1 matching over 8 bases. Per germline, CDR1 MGHRA and CDR2 YSYEKL. J was trimmed by 4 bases and V by 4 bases; bases with no gene match: 17. The CDR3 sequence is 19 residues long. CDR3 bases: TGCGCCAGCAGCCCAGTCGGGGGTGTGAGGGACAGGAGTAATGAAAAACTGTTTTTT. Translating gives CASSPVGGVRDRSNEKLFF.

The V call is TRBV19, the J call TRBJ1-2; 8 bases align to TRBD1. Germline CDR1 and CDR2: LNHDA and SQIVND (reference sequence). Unmatched junction bases numbered 1, after V lost 4 bases and J lost 3 bases. The CDR3 is 13 amino acids. The CDR3 DNA is TGTGCCAGTAGTAACAGGGGGGACTATGGCTACACCTTC. Its protein is CASSNRGDYGYTF.

The chain joins TRBV14 to TRBJ2-3; D is perhaps TRBD1 (6 bases). V lost 3 bases to trimming and J lost 2 bases, with 9 bases between them. CDR1 and CDR2 (germline): SGHDN, FVKESK. The CDR3 is 14 amino acids. The CDR3 DNA reads TGTGCCAGCAGCCATTACAGGGCCACAGATACGCAGTATTTT. Translating it yields CASSHYRATDTQYF.